The rows below give T cell receptor beta chains drawn from one sample of a study of blood T cell repertoires in COVID-19. TCRdb's copy holds only in-frame clones and misses some; the assay was immunoSEQ multiplex PCR. The repertoire holds 200,000 or so clones, with more than 75% as singletons. Material for sequencing was peripheral blood. The receptors shown here come from a person aged 70 to 79 with COVID-19, enrolled during active disease. The CDR3 runs from the conserved cysteine through the conserved F or W. The D gene is left open where the match is weak. For some rows the clone size is stated as once, few or many, or as a class when expanded; others skip it.

clone_size	j_call	d_call	v_call	cdr3_nt	cdr3_aa
few	TRBJ2-7	TRBD2	TRBV7-2	TGTGCCAGCAGCTTAATAGCGGGGCTAAACTACGAGCAGTACTTC	CASSLIAGLNYEQYF
.	TRBJ2-2	TRBD2	TRBV7-9	TGTGCCAGCAGCGATAGCGGGGTGTCCGGGGAGCTGTTTTTT	CASSDSGVSGELFF
few	TRBJ1-1	TRBD1	TRBV6-6	TGTGCCAGCAGTAACCCAGGGGGTGACACTGAAGCTTTCTTT	CASSNPGGDTEAFF
.	TRBJ2-5	TRBD2	TRBV6-6	TGTGCCAGCAGCGGACTAGCGGGAGAGACCCAGTACTTC	CASSGLAGETQYF
.	TRBJ2-7	TRBD1	TRBV15	TGTGCCACCAGCAGAGTAGGGACAGGGAGAGACGAGCAGTACTTC	CATSRVGTGRDEQYF
.	TRBJ2-2	.	TRBV19	TGTGCCAGTAAGGGGAAGGAGGGGGCTACGAACACCGGGGAGCTGTTTTTT	CASKGKEGATNTGELFF
.	TRBJ1-4	TRBD1	TRBV5-1	TGCGCCAGCAGCCTGGAACAGACAGGGGGTCATGAAAAACTGTTTTTT	CASSLEQTGGHEKLFF
.	TRBJ2-2	.	TRBV19	TGTGCCAGTAGCAGACGGGAAAACACCGGGGAGCTGTTTTTT	CASSRRENTGELFF
.	TRBJ2-2	TRBD1	TRBV10-3	TGTGCCATCAGACCCGGGACAGGGGGTGACACCGGGGAGCTGTTTTTT	CAIRPGTGGDTGELFF
.	TRBJ1-5	TRBD1	TRBV19	TGTGCCAGTAGTATCGACAGGGATCAGCCCCAGCATTTT	CASSIDRDQPQHF
.	TRBJ2-3	.	TRBV24-1	TGTGCCACCAGTGATTCAGACACAGATACGCAGTATTTT	CATSDSDTDTQYF
.	TRBJ1-5	TRBD1	TRBV9	TGTGCCAGCAGCGCCGGGACAGGGGATCAGCCCCAGCATTTT	CASSAGTGDQPQHF
few	TRBJ2-1	TRBD2	TRBV9	TGTGCCAGCAGCGTAGATCCTAGCGGGGAGGGTGAGCAGTTCTTC	CASSVDPSGEGEQFF
.	TRBJ1-4	.	TRBV27	TGTGCCAGCAGTTTCAGGGGTAATGAAAAACTGTTTTTT	CASSFRGNEKLFF
.	TRBJ1-5	.	TRBV5-1	TGCGCCAGCAGGGAGACAGGCGTGGGGCCCCAGCATTTT	CASRETGVGPQHF
.	TRBJ1-5	.	TRBV7-2	TGTGCCAGCAGCTTAACAGGAATCGGTCAGCCCCAGCATTTT	CASSLTGIGQPQHF
.	TRBJ2-2	TRBD2	TRBV9	TGTGCCAGCAGCGGAAGACTAGCGGGGGTCGCCGGGGAGCTGTTTTTT	CASSGRLAGVAGELFF
.	TRBJ1-1	.	TRBV6-5	TGTGCCAGCAGTTCGGGACAAAGTGTAATGAACACTGAAGCTTTCTTT	CASSSGQSVMNTEAFF